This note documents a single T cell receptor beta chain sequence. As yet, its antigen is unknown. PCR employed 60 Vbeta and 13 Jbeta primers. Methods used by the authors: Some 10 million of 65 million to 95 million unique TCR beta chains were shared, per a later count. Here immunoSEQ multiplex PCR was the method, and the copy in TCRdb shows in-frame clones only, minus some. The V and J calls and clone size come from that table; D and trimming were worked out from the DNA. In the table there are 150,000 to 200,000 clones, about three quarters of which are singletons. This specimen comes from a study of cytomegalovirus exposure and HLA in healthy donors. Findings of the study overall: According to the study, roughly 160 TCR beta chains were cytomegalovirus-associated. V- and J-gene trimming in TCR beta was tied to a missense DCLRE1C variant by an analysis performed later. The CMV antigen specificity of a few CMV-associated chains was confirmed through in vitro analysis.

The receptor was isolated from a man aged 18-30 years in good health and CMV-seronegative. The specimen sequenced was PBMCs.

The CDR3 DNA follows: TGCGCCAACCTACAGGGAGAGGGCAATCAGCCCCAGCATTTT. It translates to CANLQGEGNQPQHF. The genes are TRBV23-1 and TRBJ1-5; possible D gene TRBD1, 6 bases. TRBV23-1 falls under the ORF class, with uncertain function. CDR3 size: 14 residues. Deletions cut 10 bases from V and 2 bases from J, with 15 bases between.